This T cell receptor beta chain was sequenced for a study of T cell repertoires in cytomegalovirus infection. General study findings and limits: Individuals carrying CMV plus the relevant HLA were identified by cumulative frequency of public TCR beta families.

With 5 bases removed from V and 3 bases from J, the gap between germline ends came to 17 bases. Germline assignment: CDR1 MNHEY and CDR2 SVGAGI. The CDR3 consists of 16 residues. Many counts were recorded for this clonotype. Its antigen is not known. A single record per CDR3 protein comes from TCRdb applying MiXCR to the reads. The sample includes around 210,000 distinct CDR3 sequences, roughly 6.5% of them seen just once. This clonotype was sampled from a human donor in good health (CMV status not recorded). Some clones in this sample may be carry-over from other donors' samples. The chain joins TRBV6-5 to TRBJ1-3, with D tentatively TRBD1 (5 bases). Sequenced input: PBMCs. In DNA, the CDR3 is TGTGCCAGCAGTAGCCCGGGACGTCTGAGTGGAAACACCATATATTTT. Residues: CASSSPGRLSGNTIYF.